A single TCR beta chain is shown here with its context. Its antigen is as yet unknown. The data originate from a study of Tregs in tolerant kidney transplant recipients. Sequencing was performed with immunoSEQ multiplex PCR; in TCRdb, only in-frame clones are kept and a portion is missing. Found here are fewer than 20,000 clones, around four fifths of them singletons; the top ten hold more than 2%. CDR3 length equals 13 residues. Trimming removed 2 bases from V and 4 bases from J, with 8 bases in between. The germline CDR1 and CDR2 sequences are SGHAT and FQNNGV. Unstimulated Tregs (CD4+CD25+CD127-) and CD4+CD25- non-Tregs were sorted from PBMCs. An overnight rest at 37°C with about 220 IU/ml IL-2 preceded regulatory T cell sorting from thawed PBMCs. Regarding the study as a whole: This study did not directly address biological reproducibility. Activated donor B cell expansion appeared to reveal the most relevant donor-specific TCRbeta repertoire.

The chain uses TRBV11-2 and TRBJ1-2; D gene unclear. This receptor was taken from a human donor in good health. Sequenced: Tregs from blood. The CDR3 DNA reads as TGTGCCAGCAGCTTAAACGGCGGCTATGGCTACACCTTC. Protein product: CASSLNGGYGYTF.